This T cell receptor beta chain is drawn from a study of regulatory T cells in long-lasting Graves disease. Construction of the TCR beta libraries employed iRepertoire HTBI primers in conjunction with Arm-PCR of CDR3 regions. TCRdb independently ran MiXCR on the multiplex PCR reads; one entry per CDR3 protein. The sample lists 360,000 or so distinct CDR3 sequences; roughly 25% were seen once. This clonotype has a handful of counts. With a far larger clone one base away, a read error is the likely cause. Specified time point: persistent/refractory GD, antithyroid drugs over 5 years with positive TRAb. PBMC RNA served as the TCR library source. Germline V gene sequence: CDR1 MNHEY, CDR2 SMNVEV (reference sequence). The length of the CDR3 is 18 residues. The germline V and J ends were trimmed by 4 bases and 3 bases, with 24 bases remaining between them.

The chain is built from TRBV27 and TRBJ1-1; D possibly corresponds to TRBD1 (6 bases). The sequence was obtained from a woman aged 35 to 49 with Graves disease. Sequenced material: peripheral blood mononuclear cells (PBMCs), taken when the disease was refractory, from a patient treated with antithyroid drugs. This CDR3 is CASSSFPKAGQRDTEAFF. The DNA for the CDR3 is TGTGCCAGCAGTTCCTTCCCAAAAGCAGGACAGCGAGACACTGAAGCTTTCTTT.